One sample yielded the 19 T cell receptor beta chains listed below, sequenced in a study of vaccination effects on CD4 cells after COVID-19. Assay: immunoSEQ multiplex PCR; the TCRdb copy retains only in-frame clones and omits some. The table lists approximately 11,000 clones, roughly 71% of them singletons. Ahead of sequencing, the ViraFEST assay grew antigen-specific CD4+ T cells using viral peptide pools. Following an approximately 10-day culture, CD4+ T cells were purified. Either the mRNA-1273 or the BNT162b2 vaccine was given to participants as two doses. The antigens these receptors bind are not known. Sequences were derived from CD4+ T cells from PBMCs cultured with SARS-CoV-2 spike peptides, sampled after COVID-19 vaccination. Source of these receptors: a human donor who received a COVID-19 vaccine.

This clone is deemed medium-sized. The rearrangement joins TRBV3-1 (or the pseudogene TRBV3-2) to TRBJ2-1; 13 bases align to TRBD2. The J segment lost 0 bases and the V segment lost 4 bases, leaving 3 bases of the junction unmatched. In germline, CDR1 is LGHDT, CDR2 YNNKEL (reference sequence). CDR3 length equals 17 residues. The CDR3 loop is CASSLGLAGHSYNEQFF. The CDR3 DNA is TGTGCCAGCAGCCTGGGACTAGCGGGGCACTCCTACAATGAGCAGTTCTTC.

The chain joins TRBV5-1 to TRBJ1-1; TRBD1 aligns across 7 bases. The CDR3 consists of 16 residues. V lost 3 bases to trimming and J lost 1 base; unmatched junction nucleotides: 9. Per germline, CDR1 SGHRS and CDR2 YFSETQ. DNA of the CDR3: TGCGCCAGCAGCTCCAACAGGGGCGTTAAGAACACTGAAGCTTTCTTT. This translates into CASSSNRGVKNTEAFF.

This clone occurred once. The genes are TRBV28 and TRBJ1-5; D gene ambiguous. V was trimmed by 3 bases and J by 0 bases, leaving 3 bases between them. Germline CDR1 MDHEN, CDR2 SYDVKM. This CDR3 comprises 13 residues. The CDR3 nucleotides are TGTGCCAGCAGTTTTAATAGCAATCAGCCCCAGCATTTT. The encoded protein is CASSFNSNQPQHF.

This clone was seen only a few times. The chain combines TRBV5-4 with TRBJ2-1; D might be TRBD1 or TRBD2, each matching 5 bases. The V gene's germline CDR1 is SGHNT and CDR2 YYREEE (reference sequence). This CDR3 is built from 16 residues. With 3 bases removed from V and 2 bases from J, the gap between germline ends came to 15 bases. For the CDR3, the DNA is TGTGCCAGCAGCTCGGGTACGAGGGGAACCTACAATGAGCAGTTCTTC. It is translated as CASSSGTRGTYNEQFF.

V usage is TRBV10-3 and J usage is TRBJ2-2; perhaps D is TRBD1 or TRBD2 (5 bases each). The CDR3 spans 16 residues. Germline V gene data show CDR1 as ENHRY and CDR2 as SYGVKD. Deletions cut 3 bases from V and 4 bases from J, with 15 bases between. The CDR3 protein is CAISELVGVRTGELFF. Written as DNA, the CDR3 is TGTGCCATCAGTGAACTGGTGGGGGTACGCACCGGGGAGCTGTTTTTT.

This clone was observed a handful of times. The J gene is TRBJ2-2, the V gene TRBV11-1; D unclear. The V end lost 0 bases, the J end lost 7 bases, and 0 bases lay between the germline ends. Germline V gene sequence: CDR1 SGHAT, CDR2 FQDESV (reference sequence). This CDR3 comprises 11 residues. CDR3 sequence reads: CASSLAGELFF. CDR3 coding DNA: TGTGCCAGCAGCTTAGCCGGGGAGCTGTTTTTT.

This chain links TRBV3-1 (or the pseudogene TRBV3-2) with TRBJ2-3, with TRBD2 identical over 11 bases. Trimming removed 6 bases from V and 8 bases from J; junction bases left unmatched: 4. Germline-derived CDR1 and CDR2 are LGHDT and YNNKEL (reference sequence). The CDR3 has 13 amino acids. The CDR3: CASSLAGGPTQYF. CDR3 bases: TGTGCCAGCAGTCTAGCGGGGGGCCCTACGCAGTATTTT.

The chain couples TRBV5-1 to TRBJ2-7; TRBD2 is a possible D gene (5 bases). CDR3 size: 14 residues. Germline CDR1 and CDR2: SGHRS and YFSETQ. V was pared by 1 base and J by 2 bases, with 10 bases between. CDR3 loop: CASSLTGSAYEQYF. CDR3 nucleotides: TGCGCCAGCAGCTTGACGGGGTCCGCCTACGAGCAGTACTTC.

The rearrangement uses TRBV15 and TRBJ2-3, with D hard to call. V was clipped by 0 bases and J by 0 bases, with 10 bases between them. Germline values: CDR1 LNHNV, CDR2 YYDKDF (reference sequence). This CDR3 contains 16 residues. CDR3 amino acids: CATSRDLLGSTDTQYF. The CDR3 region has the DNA TGTGCCACCAGCAGAGATCTCTTGGGGAGCACAGATACGCAGTATTTT.

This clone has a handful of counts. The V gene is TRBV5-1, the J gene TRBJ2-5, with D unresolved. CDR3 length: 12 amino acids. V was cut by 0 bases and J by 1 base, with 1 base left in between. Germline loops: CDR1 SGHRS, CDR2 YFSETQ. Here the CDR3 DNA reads TGCGCCAGCAGCTTGGCCCAAGAGACCCAGTACTTC. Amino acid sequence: CASSLAQETQYF.

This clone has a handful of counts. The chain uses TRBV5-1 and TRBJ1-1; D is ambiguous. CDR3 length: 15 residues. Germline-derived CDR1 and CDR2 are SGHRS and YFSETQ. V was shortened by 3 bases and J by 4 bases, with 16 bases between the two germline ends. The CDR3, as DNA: TGCGCCAGCAGCTCCTATACCAGCGGGTCCACTGAAGCTTTCTTT. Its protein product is CASSSYTSGSTEAFF.

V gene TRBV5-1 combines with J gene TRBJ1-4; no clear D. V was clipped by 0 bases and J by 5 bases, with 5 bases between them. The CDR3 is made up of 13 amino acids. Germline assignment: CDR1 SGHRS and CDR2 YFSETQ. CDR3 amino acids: CASSLGPNEKLFF. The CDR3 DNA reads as TGCGCCAGCAGCTTGGGGCCAAATGAAAAACTGTTTTTT. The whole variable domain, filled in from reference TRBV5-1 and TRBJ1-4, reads KAGVTQTPRYLIKTRGQQVTLSCSPISGHRSVSWYQQTPGQGLQFLFEYFSETQRNKGNFPGRFSGRQFSNSRSEMNVSTLELGDSALYLCASSLGPNEKLFFGSGTQLSVL.

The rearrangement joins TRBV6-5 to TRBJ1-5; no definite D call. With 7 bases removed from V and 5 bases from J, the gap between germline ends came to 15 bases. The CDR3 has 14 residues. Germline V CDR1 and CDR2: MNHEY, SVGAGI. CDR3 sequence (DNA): TGTGCCAGCAAACATCTTAACGTTGATCAGCCCCAGCATTTT. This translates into CASKHLNVDQPQHF.

The CDR3 sequence is CAISGDPPYSPLHF. The CDR3 DNA follows: TGTGCCATCAGTGGAGACCCCCCATATTCACCCCTCCACTTT. The chain carries TRBV10-3 and TRBJ1-6; D ambiguous. The CDR3 is 14 residues long. Trimming took off 4 bases at V and 8 bases at J, with 12 bases between the two ends. The germline V gene has CDR1 ENHRY and CDR2 SYGVKD.

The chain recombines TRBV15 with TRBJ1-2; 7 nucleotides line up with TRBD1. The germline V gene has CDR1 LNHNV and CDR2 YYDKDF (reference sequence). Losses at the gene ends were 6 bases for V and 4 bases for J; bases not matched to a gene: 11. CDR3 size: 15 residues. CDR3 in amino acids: CATSLEWDSSYGYTF. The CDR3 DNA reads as TGTGCCACCAGTCTTGAGTGGGACAGCTCCTATGGCTACACCTTC.

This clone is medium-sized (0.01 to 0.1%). Written as DNA, the CDR3 is TGTGCCAGCAGCTTCGAAAGACAGGGAGAGTTCTTC. Its translation: CASSFERQGEFF. The chain combines TRBV7-8 with TRBJ2-1; the match to TRBD1 covers 7 bases. V dropped 3 bases and J dropped 14; count of bases not matched to a gene: 7. Germline assignment: CDR1 SGHVS and CDR2 FQNEAQ. The CDR3 consists of 12 residues.

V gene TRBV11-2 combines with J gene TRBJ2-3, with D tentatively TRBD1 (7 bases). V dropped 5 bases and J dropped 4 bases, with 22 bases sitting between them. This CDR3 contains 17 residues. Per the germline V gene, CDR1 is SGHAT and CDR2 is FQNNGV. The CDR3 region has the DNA TGTGCCAGCAGCGCCCCAGGGGGGATTTTAGGGGCAGATACGCAGTATTTT. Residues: CASSAPGGILGADTQYF.

Written as DNA, the CDR3 is TGTGCCAGCAGCTTAAGGCCCGGACAAGGGGGTAATGAAAAACTGTTTTTT. This translates into CASSLRPGQGGNEKLFF. This chain uses TRBV5-6 with TRBJ1-4; maybe TRBD1 (6 bases). The length of the CDR3 is 17 residues. The germline V and J ends were trimmed by 2 bases and 4 bases, with 18 bases remaining between them. Germline loops: CDR1 SGHDT, CDR2 YYEEEE.

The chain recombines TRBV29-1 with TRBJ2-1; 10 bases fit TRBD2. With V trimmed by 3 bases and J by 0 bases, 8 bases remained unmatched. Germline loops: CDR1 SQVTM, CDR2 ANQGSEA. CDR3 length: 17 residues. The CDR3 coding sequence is TGCAGCGTTGAGGGTAGCGGGGGGCGGAGCTCCTACAATGAGCAGTTCTTC. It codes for CSVEGSGGRSSYNEQFF.